The subject of this entry is one T cell receptor (beta chain). With V trimmed by 1 base and J by 0 bases, 6 bases remained unmatched. Germline V CDR1 and CDR2: MGHRA, YSYEKL. This CDR3 is 17 amino acids long. These data originate in a study of blood T cell repertoires in COVID-19. Across the whole study: Sample material is recorded as cDNA or gDNA derived from T cells, B-cell-depleted T cells, or PBMCs.

Sequenced by immunoSEQ multiplex PCR; TCRdb stores in-frame clones only, minus some. The sample comprises roughly 48,000 clones, 90% to 95% of which are singletons, and more than 0.8% rests with the top ten. This TCR came from a man aged 55 to 69 with COVID-19, enrolled during active disease. Source material: peripheral blood. This rearrangement joins TRBV4-1 to TRBJ1-5; 7 positions match TRBD1. The CDR3 nucleotides read TGCGCCAGCAGCCAAGGACAGGGAGGTTTTAGCAATCAGCCCCAGCATTTT. This sequence encodes CASSQGQGGFSNQPQHF.